This T cell receptor (beta chain) was retrieved from a study of OX40 agonist ivuxolimab in advanced cancers. Worth noting for this clone: Antigen unknown.

CDR3 length: 13 residues. The germline gives CDR1 MNHEY, CDR2 SMNVEV (reference sequence). V lost 5 bases and J 0 bases, leaving 5 bases between the germline ends. Study-level findings and limits: The investigators did not determine what antigen specificity the expanded peripheral T cells had.

The data were produced by immunoSEQ multiplex PCR, yet TCRdb's version contains in-frame clones alone and is incomplete. In the table there are about 64,000 clones, about nine tenths of which are singletons. The J gene is TRBJ2-1, the V gene TRBV27; D remains ambiguous. The sample in question was CD4+ or CD8+ T cells sorted from blood, obtained in a trial of the OX40 agonist ivuxolimab. The TCR sequence derives from an adult with an advanced solid tumor such as melanoma, head and neck, liver or kidney cancer. CDR3 bases: TGTGCCAGCAGTCTCAGCTCCTACAATGAGCAGTTCTTC. Translation gives CASSLSSYNEQFF.